Listed below are T cell receptor beta chains from one sample, sequenced in a study of CD8 T cells in ankylosing spondylitis. TCRdb itself ran the 5' RACE reads through MiXCR, one entry per CDR3 protein. The data contain around 250,000 distinct CDR3 sequences, approximately 20% of them seen just once; the ten biggest clones take up less than 35%. Sequenced: blood, either unsorted or a sorted T cell fraction (not recorded which). The origin of the receptors is a male donor with ankylosing spondylitis or in good health (not recorded which). CDR3s include the opening cysteine and the closing phenylalanine or tryptophan. Fields, in order: D gene, V gene, J gene, clone size, CDR3 protein, CDR3 DNA. D genes are given only for firm matches. Part of the rows lack a size; the others show once, few, many or a class for expanded clones.

TRBD2,TRBV4-3,TRBJ2-3,many,CASSHVLAGGTDTQYF,TGCGCCAGCAGCCACGTACTAGCGGGAGGCACAGATACGCAGTATTTT
TRBD1,TRBV7-2,TRBJ1-6,.,CASSGGGSSLHF,TGTGCCAGCAGTGGAGGGGGCTCCAGCCTCCACTTT
.,TRBV27,TRBJ1-2,.,CAAGSANYGYTF,TGTGCCGCTGGGTCAGCGAACTATGGCTACACCTTC
.,TRBV6-1,TRBJ2-1,.,CASSVRSRSAEQFF,TGTGCCAGCAGTGTCAGAAGTCGGAGCGCTGAGCAGTTCTTC
.,TRBV20-1,TRBJ1-6,.,CPRGFNSPLHF,TGCCCGCGGGGATTTAATTCACCCCTCCACTTT
.,TRBV7-6,TRBJ2-5,few,CASSLYFGQETQYF,TGTGCCAGCAGCTTATATTTCGGCCAAGAGACCCAGTACTTC
TRBD2,TRBV9,TRBJ2-3,.,CASSVVGASGQKGTDTQYF,TGTGCCAGCAGCGTAGTGGGGGCTAGCGGGCAGAAAGGCACAGATACGCAGTATTTT
TRBD1,TRBV29-1,TRBJ2-5,.,CSVEEQGTLQETQYF,TGCAGCGTTGAAGAACAGGGGACGCTCCAAGAGACCCAGTACTTC
.,TRBV4-2,TRBJ1-1,.,CASSHRLSTEAFF,TGTGCCAGCAGCCACCGCCTGAGCACTGAAGCTTTCTTT
.,TRBV29-1,TRBJ2-3,.,CSVVLLDSTDTQYF,TGCAGCGTTGTACTGCTAGATAGCACAGATACGCAGTATTTT
.,TRBV12-3/TRBV12-4,TRBJ2-2,few,CASSFAPDGHTGELFF,TGTGCCAGCAGTTTCGCCCCCGACGGCCACACCGGGGAGCTGTTTTTT
TRBD2,TRBV6-1,TRBJ2-1,.,CASIGLVPSSYNEQFF,TGTGCCAGCATCGGACTAGTGCCGAGCTCCTACAATGAGCAGTTCTTC
.,TRBV10-3,TRBJ2-3,.,CAISESRTPTDTQYF,TGTGCCATCAGTGAGTCGCGGACACCCACAGATACGCAGTATTTT
.,TRBV9,TRBJ2-1,few,CASSALMYNEQFF,TGTGCCAGCAGCGCTCTGATGTACAATGAGCAGTTCTTC
TRBD1,TRBV6-1,TRBJ1-1,many,CASSPGTVENTEAFF,TGTGCCAGCAGTCCCGGGACAGTCGAAAACACTGAAGCTTTCTTT
.,TRBV18,TRBJ2-1,few,CASSPPSGLNNEQFF,TGTGCCAGCTCACCACCGAGCGGTTTAAACAATGAGCAGTTCTTC
.,TRBV7-9,TRBJ2-7,many,CASNEQGQNYEQYF,TGTGCCAGCAACGAACAGGGACAAAACTACGAGCAGTACTTC
TRBD1,TRBV9,TRBJ2-4,.,CASSVGLQGALDIQYF,TGTGCCAGCAGCGTTGGACTTCAGGGGGCGTTGGACATTCAGTACTTC
TRBD1,TRBV27,TRBJ1-2,few,CASSQSGTGFGYTF,TGTGCCAGCAGTCAGTCCGGGACAGGGTTTGGCTACACCTTC
.,TRBV4-2,TRBJ1-2,.,CASSQVQGRDGYTF,TGTGCCAGCAGCCAAGTGCAGGGGAGGGATGGCTACACCTTC
TRBD2,TRBV27,TRBJ2-5,.,CASKGTSWMRETQYF,TGTGCCAGCAAGGGGACTAGCTGGATGCGGGAGACCCAGTACTTC
.,TRBV11-2,TRBJ2-5,.,CASSFFGQTYQETQYF,TGTGCCAGCAGCTTTTTCGGGCAAACGTACCAAGAGACCCAGTACTTC
.,TRBV12-3/TRBV12-4,TRBJ1-5,few,CASRSGIGNQPQHF,TGTGCCAGCAGGTCGGGAATCGGCAATCAGCCCCAGCATTTT
TRBD2,TRBV29-1,TRBJ2-7,many,CSVAPGLAGGPLEQYF,TGCAGCGTGGCACCGGGACTAGCGGGAGGGCCTCTCGAGCAGTACTTC
TRBD2,TRBV4-1,TRBJ2-1,.,CASSPATSGINNEQFF,TGCGCCAGCAGCCCGGCAACCAGCGGGATAAACAATGAGCAGTTCTTC
TRBD1,TRBV20-1,TRBJ2-1,many,CSAYRGDYNEQFF,TGCAGTGCTTACAGGGGGGACTACAATGAGCAGTTCTTC